This T cell receptor beta chain was captured in a study of blood T cell repertoires in COVID-19. Study-wide background: Samples came from the United States, Italy and Spain, spanning acute and convalescent COVID-19. Nucleic acid was either cDNA or gDNA, and it came from T cells, B-cell-depleted T cells, or PBMCs.

Authors' methods: Researchers report that nucleated cell counts were estimated from reference gene primer amplification. Sequencing was performed with immunoSEQ multiplex PCR; in TCRdb, only in-frame clones are kept and a portion is missing. V, J and clone size are taken as reported in that table, and D and trimming were inferred from the DNA itself. The data show roughly 100,000 clones, more than 75% seen once. The CDR3 runs 12 residues. V lost 1 base, J lost 7 bases, and 8 bases lay in between. Per germline, CDR1 SQVTM and CDR2 ANQGSEA. The sequence was obtained from a man in his fifties with acute or convalescent COVID-19. The rearrangement uses TRBV29-1 and TRBJ2-1, with D unclear. The specimen sequenced was peripheral blood. In nucleotides, the CDR3 is TGCAGCGTTGAAGCGGGTCAAAATGAGCAGTTCTTC. Protein product: CSVEAGQNEQFF.